A selection of T cell receptor beta chains follows, all from one sample in a study of T cells in localized non-small cell lung cancer. The repertoire was sequenced with immunoSEQ multiplex PCR; TCRdb's copy has only in-frame clones and lacks some. The sample contains 15,000 to 25,000 clones, 75% to 95% of which appear only once. The source material was peripheral blood, sampled before any cancer treatment. Every receptor here comes from a male donor aged 60 or over with stage I squamous cell lung carcinoma. Each CDR3 is given with its conserved first and last residue. D genes are given only for firm matches. A row's size may be missing; if present it is once, few, many or a size class.

v_gene	abundance	j_gene	d_gene	CDR3nt	CDR3aa
TRBV7-8	.	TRBJ2-1	.	TGTGCCAGCAGCTTATGGTCCTCCCTTAATGAGCAGTTCTTC	CASSLWSSLNEQFF
TRBV19	few	TRBJ2-4	TRBD1	TGTGCCAGTAGTATAATTTGGACAGGCACAATAGCCAAAAACATTCAGTACTTC	CASSIIWTGTIAKNIQYF
TRBV28	.	TRBJ1-5	TRBD1	TGTGCCAGCAGGGACACAGGGGGCGGGCAGCCCCAGCATTTT	CASRDTGGGQPQHF
TRBV7-3	once	TRBJ2-5	TRBD2	TGTGCCAGCAGCTTAAATCCGGGAGGGGAGACCCAGTACTTC	CASSLNPGGETQYF
TRBV10-3	.	TRBJ2-2	TRBD1	TGTGCCATCGGGGGGTCACAGGGGGCTAACGGGGAGCTGTTTTTT	CAIGGSQGANGELFF
TRBV7-3	.	TRBJ2-3	.	TGTGCCAGCAGCTTAGTCGGCAACACAGATACGCAGTATTTT	CASSLVGNTDTQYF
TRBV4-3	.	TRBJ2-1	.	TGCGCCAGCAGCCAAGATTACGGGCGGCATGAGCAGTTCTTC	CASSQDYGRHEQFF
TRBV13	.	TRBJ2-7	.	TGTGCCAGCAGCGCCACCCCGGGACAGCATGTTAGCGCGGGGTACGAGCAGTACTTC	CASSATPGQHVSAGYEQYF
TRBV28	.	TRBJ2-7	.	TGTGCCAGCAGTTTATTCCCGCGGGAGCAGTACTTC	CASSLFPREQYF
TRBV27	few	TRBJ2-3	TRBD2	TGTGCCAGCAGTTTATACGCTAGCGGGAGGGCAGAAGATACGCAGTATTTT	CASSLYASGRAEDTQYF
TRBV30	.	TRBJ1-5	.	TGTGCCTGGAGTGTAAGGGGCAATCAGCCCCAGCATTTT	CAWSVRGNQPQHF
TRBV29-1	.	TRBJ1-2	.	TGCAGCGTTGAGGGGGGCTACACCTTC	CSVEGGYTF
TRBV5-1	.	TRBJ2-1	.	TGCGCCAGCAGCTTGGCCCCCAATGAGCAGTTCTTC	CASSLAPNEQFF
TRBV6-5	.	TRBJ1-1	TRBD1	TGTGCCAGCAGCCTCCTTGGGACAGGGATCACTGAAGCTTTCTTT	CASSLLGTGITEAFF
TRBV29-1	.	TRBJ2-1	.	TGCAGCGTGGGGGCCCAATATGAGCAGTTCTTC	CSVGAQYEQFF